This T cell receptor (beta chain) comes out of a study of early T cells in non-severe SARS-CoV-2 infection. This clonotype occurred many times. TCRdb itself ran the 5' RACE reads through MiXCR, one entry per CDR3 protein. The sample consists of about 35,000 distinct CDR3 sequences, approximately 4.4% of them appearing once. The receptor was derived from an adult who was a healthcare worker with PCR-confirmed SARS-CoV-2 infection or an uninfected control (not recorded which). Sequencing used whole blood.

The CDR3 here is CASSQDKNSFNEKLFF. In nucleotides, the CDR3 is TGCGCCAGCAGCCAAGATAAAAACAGTTTTAATGAAAAACTGTTTTTT. The genes are TRBV4-1 and TRBJ1-4; D call uncertain. This CDR3 comprises 16 residues. Trimming removed 0 bases at V and 4 bases at J, with 12 bases between. Germline CDR1 is MGHRA and CDR2 is YSYEKL.